This T cell receptor (beta chain) is drawn from a study of vaccination and CD4 T cells after COVID-19. The germline CDR1 and CDR2 sequences are KGHSH and LQKENI. The V gene end was trimmed by 1 base and the J gene end by 9 bases; junction bases not matched to a gene: 9. This CDR3 is built from 17 residues. General observations from the study: Among reactive clones from convalescent patients, a median roughly 90% appeared only post-vaccination.

The Oncomine TCR Beta short-read assay sequenced DNA from cultured CD4+ T cells. MiXCR, applied by TCRdb to the PCR reads, yields one record per CDR3 protein. The sample consists of about 14,000 distinct CDR3 sequences, 30% to 35% of them appearing once. This clonotype was detected once. The antigen is not known. The treatment denotes: roughly ten-day PBMC culture with coronavirus spike peptide pools or control peptides (ViraFEST assay). Material: CD4+ T cells from blood, cultured in vitro, obtained after SARS-CoV-2 vaccination. The rearrangement links TRBV18 to TRBJ1-6, with TRBD1 matching 10 bases. The sequence was obtained from a human donor who had recovered from COVID-19. The CDR3, as DNA: TGTGCCAGCTCACCACGCCATCCTGGACAGGGGGGTTCACCCCTCCACTTT. As protein: CASSPRHPGQGGSPLHF.